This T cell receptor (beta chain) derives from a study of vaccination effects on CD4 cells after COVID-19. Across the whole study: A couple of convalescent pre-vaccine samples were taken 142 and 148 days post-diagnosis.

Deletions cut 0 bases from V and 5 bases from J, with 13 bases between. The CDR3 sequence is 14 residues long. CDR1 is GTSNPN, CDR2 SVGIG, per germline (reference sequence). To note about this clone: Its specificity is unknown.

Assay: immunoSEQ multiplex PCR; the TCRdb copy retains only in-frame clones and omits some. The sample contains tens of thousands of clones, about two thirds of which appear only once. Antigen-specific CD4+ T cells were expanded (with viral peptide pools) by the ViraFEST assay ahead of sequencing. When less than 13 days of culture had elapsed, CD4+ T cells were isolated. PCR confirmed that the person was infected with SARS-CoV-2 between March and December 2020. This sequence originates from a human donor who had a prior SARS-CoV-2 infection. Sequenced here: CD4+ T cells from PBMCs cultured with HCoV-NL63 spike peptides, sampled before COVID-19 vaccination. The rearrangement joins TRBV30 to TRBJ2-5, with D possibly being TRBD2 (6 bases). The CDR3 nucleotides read TGTGCCTGGAGTGTGGCGGGGTCCGGGGAGACCCAGTACTTC. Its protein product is CAWSVAGSGETQYF.